Presented here are 16 T cell receptor beta chains from one specimen sequenced in a study of cytomegalovirus exposure and HLA in healthy donors. A multiplex PCR was run with 60 Vbeta primers and 13 Jbeta primers. Generated by immunoSEQ multiplex PCR, the TCRdb table keeps only in-frame clones and is missing some. The sample includes 40,000 to 55,000 clones, over 75% of them seen just once. Material: PBMCs. These receptor sequences come from a boy between 10 and 17 years old in good health and CMV-seropositive.

V usage is TRBV30 and J usage is TRBJ1-4, with 9 bases aligning to TRBD1. With V trimmed by 8 bases and J by 5 bases, 9 bases remained unmatched. CDR1 is GTSNPN and CDR2 is SVGIG in the germline V gene (reference sequence). This CDR3 has 14 amino acids. The CDR3 DNA sequence: TGTGCCCGTACCCGGGACAGGGTAAATGAAAAACTGTTTTTT. This gives the protein CARTRDRVNEKLFF.

The rearrangement joins TRBV5-6 to TRBJ2-1, with 11 bases aligning to TRBD2. This CDR3 region has 18 residues. V gave up 3 bases and J gave up 4 bases; unmatched junction bases: 12. Germline CDR1 SGHDT, CDR2 YYEEEE. The chain's CDR3 is CASSSNRIAGGRYNEQFF. CDR3 DNA: TGTGCCAGCAGCTCGAATAGGATAGCGGGGGGGAGATACAATGAGCAGTTCTTC.

V usage is TRBV5-6 and J usage is TRBJ2-4; D is possibly TRBD1 (6 bases). The CDR3 length is 16 residues. CDR1 and CDR2 from the germline V gene are SGHDT and YYEEEE. V dropped 4 bases and J dropped 7 bases, with 21 bases sitting between them. The CDR3 DNA follows: TGTGCCAGCAGCCAAGGACAGTCCCTTCGTGTCAACATTCAGTACTTC. Amino acid sequence: CASSQGQSLRVNIQYF. The entire variable domain, with the rest obtained from reference TRBV5-6 and TRBJ2-4, is as follows: DAGVTQSPTHLIKTRGQQVTLRCSPKSGHDTVSWYQQALGQGPQFIFQYYEEEERQRGNFPDRFSGHQFPNYSSELNVNALLLGDSALYLCASSQGQSLRVNIQYFGAGTRLSVL.

The rearrangement uses TRBV7-8 and TRBJ2-7; TRBD1 is a possible D gene (6 bases). V lost 5 bases to trimming and J lost 2 bases, with 19 bases between them. This CDR3 has 16 residues. Germline CDR1 reads SGHVS; CDR2 reads FQNEAQ. CDR3 DNA: TGTGCCAGCAGCCATCCTGGACAGCCGTCTACCTACGAGCAGTACTTC. Protein: CASSHPGQPSTYEQYF.

This clone showed up just a few times. V and J are TRBV7-8 and TRBJ2-7, with D possibly TRBD2 on 6 matching bases. This CDR3 is 15 amino acids long. Germline-derived CDR1 and CDR2 are SGHVS and FQNEAQ. V was cut by 2 bases and J by 3 bases, with 14 bases left in between. The CDR3 loop is CASSLLRDGYYEQYF. The CDR3 DNA follows: TGTGCCAGCAGCTTATTGCGGGACGGGTACTACGAGCAGTACTTC.

The rearrangement links TRBV11-2 to TRBJ2-5, with D possibly TRBD1 on 6 matching bases. CDR1 and CDR2 (germline): SGHAT, FQNNGV. Trimming removed 1 base from V and 5 bases from J, with 11 bases in between. The CDR3 has 14 residues. This CDR3 is CASSLGTERETQYF. The CDR3 DNA follows: TGTGCCAGCAGCTTAGGGACAGAGCGGGAGACCCAGTACTTC.

Only one count was recorded for this clone. The chain uses TRBV5-4 and TRBJ1-4; no reliable D call. Trimming took off 3 bases at V and 2 bases at J, with 14 bases between the two ends. The CDR3 sequence is 16 residues long. Per germline, CDR1 SGHNT and CDR2 YYREEE (reference sequence). The CDR3 region is CASSSSPLATNEKLFF. The CDR3 DNA is TGTGCCAGCAGCTCCTCTCCCCTAGCCACTAATGAAAAACTGTTTTTT.

The V and J genes are TRBV4-2 and TRBJ2-1; 7 nucleotides match TRBD1. V lost 4 bases to trimming and J lost 4 bases; unmatched junction nucleotides: 10. The CDR3 runs to 16 residues. Germline V gives CDR1 LGHNA, CDR2 YNFKEQ. CDR3 sequence reads: CASSLLRRGHYNEQFF. The CDR3 DNA follows: TGTGCCAGCAGCCTCCTAAGAAGGGGGCATTACAATGAGCAGTTCTTC.

The rearrangement links TRBV5-1 to TRBJ2-1; TRBD2 aligns across 8 bases. V gave up 4 bases and J gave up 9 bases; unmatched junction bases: 9. This CDR3 has 14 residues. Germline assignment: CDR1 SGHRS and CDR2 YFSETQ. The CDR3 region has the DNA TGCGCCAGCAGCGTGGGACTAGTGGGTTTTGAGCAGTTCTTC. Its protein product is CASSVGLVGFEQFF.

The chain joins TRBV11-1 to TRBJ2-2, with 9 bases matching TRBD2. The germline V gene encodes CDR1 SGHAT and CDR2 FQDESV (reference sequence). There are 15 residues in the CDR3. V shed 3 bases and J 7 bases; nucleotides not matched to a gene: 6. The CDR3 loop is CASSLYLAGNGELFF. CDR3 sequence (DNA): TGTGCCAGCAGCTTGTATCTAGCGGGGAACGGGGAGCTGTTTTTT.

CDR3 sequence: CASTPPSGGPYEQFF. CDR3 sequence (DNA): TGTGCCAGCACCCCTCCAAGCGGGGGGCCATATGAGCAGTTCTTC. This rearrangement joins TRBV5-6 to TRBJ2-1; 9 nucleotides align to TRBD2. With V trimmed by 6 bases and J by 8 bases, 12 bases remained unmatched. The germline V gene encodes CDR1 SGHDT and CDR2 YYEEEE. The CDR3 is made up of 15 amino acids.

The V call is TRBV6-1, the J call TRBJ1-5; D not certain. Germline-derived CDR1 and CDR2 are MNHNS and SASEGT. The CDR3 extends over 11 amino acids. Trimming stripped 6 bases from V and 4 bases from J, with 4 bases between. CDR3 DNA: TGTGCCAGCAGAGCTAATCAGCCCCAGCATTTT. Translated, it gives CASRANQPQHF.

This clone was observed once. V is TRBV5-6 and J is TRBJ1-2; 7 bases align to TRBD1. Germline V lookup: CDR1 SGHDT, CDR2 YYEEEE. This CDR3 region has 15 residues. The trim removed 2 bases at V and 6 bases at J, leaving 10 bases unmatched. CDR3 protein: CASSLPGRGSHGYTF. The CDR3 nucleotides are TGTGCCAGCAGCTTACCCGGCAGGGGGAGTCATGGCTACACCTTC.

The CDR3 sequence is CASSSGGASYEQYF. The CDR3 nucleotides are TGTGCCAGCAGTAGCGGGGGGGCCTCCTACGAGCAGTACTTC. This sequence joins TRBV6-5 and TRBJ2-7; 10 bases align to TRBD2. With V trimmed by 5 bases and J by 0 bases, 1 base remained unmatched. The CDR3 is 14 amino acids. The germline CDR1 and CDR2 sequences are MNHEY and SVGAGI.

As for this clone: At one end, the junction sequence differs from germline, possibly due to a read error. For the CDR3, the DNA is TGTGCCTGCAGGGCTCCGCTACAGGGGAAGAACACCGGGGAGCTGTTTTTT. It codes for CACRAPLQGKNTGELFF. The chain carries TRBV7-6 and TRBJ2-2; TRBD1 aligns across 7 bases. CDR1 and CDR2 (germline): SGHVS, FNYEAQ. The CDR3 consists of 17 residues.

The CDR3 DNA follows: TGCGCCAGCAGCCAGATCGGGACAGCCGTCTACGAGCAGTACTTC. The encoded protein is CASSQIGTAVYEQYF. V gene TRBV4-1 combines with J gene TRBJ2-7; 7 bases are a match to TRBD1. V was pared by 3 bases and J by 3 bases, with 8 bases of the junction left unmatched. The V gene's germline CDR1 is MGHRA and CDR2 YSYEKL. This CDR3 comprises 15 residues.